This note documents a single TCR beta chain sequence. Its antigen is currently unknown. The authors ran the assay at deep level. Authors' analysis steps: Sequence data from immunoSEQ were junction-only and lacked quality scores; consequently, filtering differed. TCRdb keeps only in-frame clones here, not all; method: immunoSEQ multiplex PCR. That table furnishes V, J and clone size, whereas the DNA furnished D and trimming. The sample lists about 600,000 clones; about 95% were seen once. The data are from a study of shared clonotypes between healthy human individuals. Broader study findings: The donor pool, a small one, limited the genetic and exposure-history diversity represented.

Germline V gene sequence: CDR1 SGHDN, CDR2 FVKESK. V lost 3 bases and J 7 bases, leaving 16 bases between the germline ends. This CDR3 is built from 15 residues. Naive CD8 cells were CD45RO-negative, positively selected for CCR7, excluding terminally differentiated effector memory CD45RA+ cells. The receptor was derived from a woman under 40 in good health. The rearrangement uses TRBV14 and TRBJ1-3; D possibly corresponds to TRBD1 (5 bases). Material for sequencing was naive CD8+ T cells sorted from blood. The CDR3 is CASSQGVNSFNTIYF. The CDR3 nucleotides read TGTGCCAGCAGCCAGGGGGTCAACTCATTCAACACCATATATTTT.